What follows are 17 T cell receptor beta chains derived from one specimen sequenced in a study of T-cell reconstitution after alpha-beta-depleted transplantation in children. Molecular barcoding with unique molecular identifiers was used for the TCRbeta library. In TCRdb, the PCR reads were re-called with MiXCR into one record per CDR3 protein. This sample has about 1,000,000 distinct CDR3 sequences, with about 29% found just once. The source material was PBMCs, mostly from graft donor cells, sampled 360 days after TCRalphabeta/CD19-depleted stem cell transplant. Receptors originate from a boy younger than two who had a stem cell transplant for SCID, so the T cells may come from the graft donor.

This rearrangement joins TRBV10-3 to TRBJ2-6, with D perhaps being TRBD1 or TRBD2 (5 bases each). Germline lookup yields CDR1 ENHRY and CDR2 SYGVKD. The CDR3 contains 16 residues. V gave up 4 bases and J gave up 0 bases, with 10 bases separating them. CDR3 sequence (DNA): TGTGCCATCAGTGGGGACGGCAGCTCTGGGGCCAACGTCCTGACTTTC. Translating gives CAISGDGSSGANVLTF.

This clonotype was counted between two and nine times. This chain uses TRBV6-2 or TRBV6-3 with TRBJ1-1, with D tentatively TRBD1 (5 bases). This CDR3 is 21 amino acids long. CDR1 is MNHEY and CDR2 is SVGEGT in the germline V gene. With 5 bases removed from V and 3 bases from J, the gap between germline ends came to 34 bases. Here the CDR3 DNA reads TGTGCCAGCAGTCCTCCAATTGGCCTGGCGGGGGGAGGGAAGGGTGACACTGAAGCTTTCTTT. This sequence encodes CASSPPIGLAGGGKGDTEAFF.

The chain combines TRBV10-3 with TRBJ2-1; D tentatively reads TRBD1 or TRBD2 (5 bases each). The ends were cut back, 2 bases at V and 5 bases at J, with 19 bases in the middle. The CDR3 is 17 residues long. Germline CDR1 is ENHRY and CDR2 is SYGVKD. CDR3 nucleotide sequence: TGTGCCATCAGTGAGCTGATAGCTGCTGGGGGAAACAATGAGCAGTTCTTC. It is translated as CAISELIAAGGNNEQFF.

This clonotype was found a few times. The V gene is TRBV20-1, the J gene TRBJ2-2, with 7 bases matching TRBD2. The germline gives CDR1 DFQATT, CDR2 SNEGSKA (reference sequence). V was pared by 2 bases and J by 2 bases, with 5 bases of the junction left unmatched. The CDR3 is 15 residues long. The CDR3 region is CSARRGLTNTGELFF. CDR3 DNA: TGCAGTGCTAGAAGGGGACTAACAAACACCGGGGAGCTGTTTTTT.

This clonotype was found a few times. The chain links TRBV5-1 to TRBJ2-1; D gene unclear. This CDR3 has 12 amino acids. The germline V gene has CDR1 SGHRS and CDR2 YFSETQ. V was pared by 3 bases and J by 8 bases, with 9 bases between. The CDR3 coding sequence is TGCGCCAGCAGCTCACATGGGGATGAGCAGTTCTTC. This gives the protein CASSSHGDEQFF.

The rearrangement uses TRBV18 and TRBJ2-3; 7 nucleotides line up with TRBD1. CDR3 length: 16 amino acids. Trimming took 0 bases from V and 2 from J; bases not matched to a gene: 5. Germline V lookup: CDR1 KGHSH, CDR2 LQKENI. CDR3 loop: CASSPPIGQATDTQYF. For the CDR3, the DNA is TGTGCCAGCTCACCACCGATAGGACAGGCCACAGATACGCAGTATTTT.

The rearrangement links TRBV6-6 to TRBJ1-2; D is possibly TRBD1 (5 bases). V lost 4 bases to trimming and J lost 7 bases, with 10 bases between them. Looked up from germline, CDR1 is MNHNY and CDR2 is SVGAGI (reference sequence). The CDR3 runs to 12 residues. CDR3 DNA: TGTGCCAGCAGTTCGGGGGTCTTTGGCTACACCTTC. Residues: CASSSGVFGYTF.

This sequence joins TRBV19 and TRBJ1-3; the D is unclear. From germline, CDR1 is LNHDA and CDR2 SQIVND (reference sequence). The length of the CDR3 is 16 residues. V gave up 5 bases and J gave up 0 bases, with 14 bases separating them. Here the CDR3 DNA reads TGTGCCAGTAGTGATCGACACTACCTCTCTGGAAACACCATATATTTT. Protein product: CASSDRHYLSGNTIYF.

CDR3 residues: CASSVQSNTGELFF. The CDR3 coding sequence is TGTGCCAGCAGCGTACAGTCGAACACCGGGGAGCTGTTTTTT. V is TRBV9 and J is TRBJ2-2; D not resolved. Germline assignment: CDR1 SGDLS and CDR2 YYNGEE. This CDR3 region has 14 residues. Trimming removed 1 base from V and 0 bases from J, with 4 bases in between.

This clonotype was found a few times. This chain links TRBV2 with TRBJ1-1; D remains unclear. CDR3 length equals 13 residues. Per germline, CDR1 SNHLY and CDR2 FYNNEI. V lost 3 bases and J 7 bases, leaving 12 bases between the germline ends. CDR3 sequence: CASSDSGRLEAFF. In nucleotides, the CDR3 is TGTGCCAGCAGTGATTCGGGTCGACTTGAAGCTTTCTTT. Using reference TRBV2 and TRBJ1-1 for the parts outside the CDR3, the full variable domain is EPEVTQTPSHQVTQMGQEVILRCVPISNHLYFYWYRQILGQKVEFLVSFYNNEISEKSEIFDDQFSVERPDGSNFTLKIRSTKLEDSAMYFCASSDSGRLEAFFGQGTRLTVV.

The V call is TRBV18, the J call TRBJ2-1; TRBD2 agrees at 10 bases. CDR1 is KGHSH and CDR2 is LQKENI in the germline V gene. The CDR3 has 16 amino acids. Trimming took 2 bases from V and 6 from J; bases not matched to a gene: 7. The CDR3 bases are TGTGCCAGCTCACCAGAACTAGCGGGGTATGGCAATGAGCAGTTCTTC. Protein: CASSPELAGYGNEQFF.

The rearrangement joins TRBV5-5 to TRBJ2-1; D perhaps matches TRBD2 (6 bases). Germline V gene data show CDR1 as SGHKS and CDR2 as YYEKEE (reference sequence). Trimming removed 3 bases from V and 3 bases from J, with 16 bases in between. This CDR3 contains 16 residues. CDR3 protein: CASSSLGGEYYNEQFF. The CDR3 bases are TGTGCCAGCAGCTCTCTTGGAGGGGAATACTACAATGAGCAGTTCTTC.

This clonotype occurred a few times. CDR3: CASSYSSGVAFF. The DNA of the CDR3 is TGTGCCAGCAGTTACTCCTCAGGGGTGGCTTTCTTT. The genes are TRBV6-6 and TRBJ1-1; possibly TRBD1 for D (6 bases). Germline loops: CDR1 MNHNY, CDR2 SVGAGI (reference sequence). V was pared by 0 bases and J by 11 bases, with 10 bases between. CDR3 length: 12 residues.

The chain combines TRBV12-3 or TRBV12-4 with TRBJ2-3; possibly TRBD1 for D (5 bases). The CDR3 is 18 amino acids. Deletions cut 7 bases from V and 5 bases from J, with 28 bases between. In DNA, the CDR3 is TGTGCCAGCACCCCTTCGGGTGGCAGGGCGTTCTGGGGAGATACGCAGTATTTT. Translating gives CASTPSGGRAFWGDTQYF.

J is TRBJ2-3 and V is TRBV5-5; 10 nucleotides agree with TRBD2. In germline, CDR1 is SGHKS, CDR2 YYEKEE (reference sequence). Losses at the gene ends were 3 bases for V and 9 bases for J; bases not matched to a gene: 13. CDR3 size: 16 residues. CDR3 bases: TGTGCCAGCAGCTCAACAAGCGGGGGGGCCGCTTACACGCAGTATTTT. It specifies CASSSTSGGAAYTQYF.

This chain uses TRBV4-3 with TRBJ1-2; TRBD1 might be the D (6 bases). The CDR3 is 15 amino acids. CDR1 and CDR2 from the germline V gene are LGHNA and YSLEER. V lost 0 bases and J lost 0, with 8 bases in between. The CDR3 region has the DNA TGCGCCAGCAGCCAAGAATGGGGGCCTAACTATGGCTACACCTTC. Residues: CASSQEWGPNYGYTF.

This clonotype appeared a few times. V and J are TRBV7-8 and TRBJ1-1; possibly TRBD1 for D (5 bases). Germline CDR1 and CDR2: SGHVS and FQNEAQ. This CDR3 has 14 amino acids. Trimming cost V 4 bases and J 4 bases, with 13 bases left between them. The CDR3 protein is CASSWAGGSTEAFF. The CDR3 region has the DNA TGTGCCAGCAGCTGGGCCGGGGGAAGCACTGAAGCTTTCTTT.